The 9 T cell receptor beta chains presented below share a single source sample, sequenced in a study of identical twins. TCRdb reanalysed the 5' RACE reads using MiXCR and keeps one entry per CDR3 protein. The top ten hold about 0.25% of the sample, which has roughly 1.6 million distinct CDR3 sequences, roughly 35% seen once. What was sequenced was cord blood. These receptors originate from a newborn girl in good health.

This clonotype was picked up many times. V is TRBV29-1 and J is TRBJ2-3, with D unclear. The germline gives CDR1 SQVTM, CDR2 ANQGSEA. CDR3 size: 13 residues. V gave up 5 bases and J gave up 1 base, with 10 bases separating them. The CDR3: CSVMAAGTDTQYF. CDR3 nucleotides: TGCAGCGTTATGGCAGCCGGCACAGATACGCAGTATTTT.

This sequence joins TRBV21-1 and TRBJ2-7. TRBV21-1 is a listed pseudogene. CDR3 length equals 12 residues. In DNA form, the CDR3 reads TGTGCCAGCACCTACCTAAGCTACGAGCAGTACTTC. Translating gives CASTYLSYEQYF.

The genes are TRBV20-1 and TRBJ2-3, with a weak D call TRBD2 (5 bases). The CDR3 has 14 residues. CDR1 is DFQATT and CDR2 is SNEGSKA in the germline V gene (reference sequence). Trimming shortened V by 5 bases and J by 1 base, and 13 bases separated the two germline ends. The CDR3 sequence: CSAEFLEGTDTQYF. The CDR3 nucleotides read TGCAGTGCTGAATTCCTGGAGGGCACAGATACGCAGTATTTT.

This chain joins TRBV12-3 or TRBV12-4 and TRBJ2-1; 8 bases match TRBD1. The length of the CDR3 is 15 residues. The V gene end was trimmed by 5 bases and the J gene end by 5 bases; junction bases not matched to a gene: 8. CDR3 in amino acids: CASSPDRELNNEQFF. The CDR3 region has the DNA TGTGCCAGCAGTCCGGACAGGGAACTAAACAATGAGCAGTTCTTC.

This clonotype was seen only a few times. The J gene is TRBJ2-5, the V gene TRBV4-1, with 10 bases lining up with TRBD2. J was trimmed by 3 bases and V by 1 base; bases with no gene match: 5. The CDR3 is 16 residues long. Germline V CDR1 and CDR2: MGHRA, YSYEKL. CDR3 residues: CASSQVGLAVKETQYF. DNA for the CDR3: TGCGCCAGCAGCCAAGTTGGACTAGCGGTCAAAGAGACCCAGTACTTC.

The V call is TRBV20-1, the J call TRBJ1-2, with a possible D match to TRBD1 (6 bases). Germline V gene data show CDR1 as DFQATT and CDR2 as SNEGSKA (reference sequence). V was pared by 1 base and J by 4 bases, with 16 bases between. The CDR3 length is 15 residues. The CDR3 DNA reads as TGCAGTGCTAGAGTCACAGGGATCTTTGGCTATGGCTACACCTTC. The encoded protein is CSARVTGIFGYGYTF.

Turning to this clonotype: One base away lies a much larger clone, so this may be a sequencing read error. This rearrangement joins TRBV5-1 to TRBJ2-1, with no clear D. The germline gives CDR1 SGHRS, CDR2 YFSETQ. The CDR3 sequence is 13 residues long. CDR3 DNA sequence: TGCGCCAGCAGCTTAACAGCATACAATGAGCAGTTATTC. Amino acids: CASSLTAYNEQLF.

This clonotype has ten or more counts. The rearrangement links TRBV10-3 to TRBJ2-5; TRBD1 aligns across 8 bases. J lost 4 bases, V lost 0 bases, and 7 bases had no gene match. Looked up from germline, CDR1 is ENHRY and CDR2 is SYGVKD. This CDR3 region has 16 residues. CDR3 amino acids: CAISESSGQVGETQYF. CDR3 nucleotide sequence: TGTGCCATCAGTGAGTCCTCGGGACAGGTCGGAGAGACCCAGTACTTC.

The J gene is TRBJ2-3, the V gene TRBV18; D is ambiguous. V was clipped by 4 bases and J by 1 base, with 18 bases between them. The germline V gene has CDR1 KGHSH and CDR2 LQKENI. The CDR3 spans 17 residues. The CDR3 protein is CASSQISYRFRTDTQYF. The CDR3 coding sequence is TGTGCCAGCTCACAGATTTCGTACCGGTTCCGCACAGATACGCAGTATTTT.